This TCR beta chain was identified during a study of CD8 T cells in ankylosing spondylitis. General observations from the study: The authors found the disease-linked clones to be CD8+ and relatively rare in peripheral blood. Previous work reported some of these motif variants in the synovial fluid and blood of reactive arthritis. A motif in TCR beta, a set of under ten highly homologous variants, appeared characteristic of ankylosing spondylitis blood.

This CDR3 spans 13 amino acids. V trimming: 6 bases; J trimming: 0 bases; junction bases outside the gene matches: 3. The germline CDR1 and CDR2 sequences are SQVTM and ANQGSEA. About this clonotype itself: Its antigen remains unknown.

By quantitative 5'-RACE with molecular barcodes, the TCR beta libraries were made. TCRdb reprocessed the 5' RACE reads via MiXCR and lists one record per CDR3 protein. Of about 110,000 distinct CDR3 sequences detected, less than 25% appear once; the ten largest clones hold around an eighth. The gene calls are TRBV29-1 and TRBJ1-1, with 8 positions matching TRBD1. This clonotype originated in a male donor with ankylosing spondylitis. Sequencing input: synovial fluid, either unsorted or a sorted T cell fraction (not recorded which). The CDR3 DNA follows: TGCAGCGTGGGGACAGGATTGAACACTGAAGCTTTCTTT. Its protein product is CSVGTGLNTEAFF.